The 16 T cell receptor beta chains below come from one sample, sequenced in a study of early T cells in non-severe SARS-CoV-2 infection. TCRdb re-called the 5' RACE reads through MiXCR, storing one row per CDR3 protein. The table lists around 60,000 distinct CDR3 sequences, more than 9.5% of them singletons, with about 9.7% in the top ten. The sequenced sample was whole blood. The source of these receptors is an adult who was a healthcare worker with PCR-confirmed SARS-CoV-2 infection or an uninfected control (not recorded which).

This sequence joins TRBV7-9 and TRBJ2-1, with 9 bases lining up with TRBD1. The ends lost 5 bases at V and 8 bases at J; junction bases unmatched: 7. CDR3 length equals 14 residues. Per germline, CDR1 SEHNR and CDR2 FQNEAQ (reference sequence). CDR3 sequence: CASSLSTGGDEQFF. In DNA form, the CDR3 reads TGTGCCAGCAGCCTATCCACAGGGGGCGATGAGCAGTTCTTC.

This clonotype was seen ten or more times. The rearrangement links TRBV6-1 to TRBJ2-7; 8 bases agree with TRBD2. This CDR3 region has 15 residues. The J segment lost 3 bases and the V segment lost 4 bases, leaving 8 bases of the junction unmatched. Germline V lookup: CDR1 MNHNS, CDR2 SASEGT. The CDR3 coding sequence is TGTGCCAGCAGTGCCGTCGCGGGACTAGGCTACGAGCAGTACTTC. Translating gives CASSAVAGLGYEQYF.

The table lists this clonotype with a few counts. The V call is TRBV9, the J call TRBJ1-4; D unresolved. Per the germline V gene, CDR1 is SGDLS and CDR2 is YYNGEE. This CDR3 is 14 amino acids long. Trimming pared 4 bases from V and 5 bases from J, leaving 12 bases between. CDR3 amino acids: CASSPQPENEKLFF. CDR3 DNA: TGTGCCAGCAGCCCTCAACCTGAGAATGAAAAACTGTTTTTT.

This clonotype has only a few counts. The chain carries TRBV19 and TRBJ2-2; 9 positions match TRBD1. The CDR3 loop spans 15 amino acids. Germline loops: CDR1 LNHDA, CDR2 SQIVND (reference sequence). V gave up 8 bases and J gave up 5 bases; unmatched junction bases: 9. CDR3 nucleotides: TGTGCCAGTCTACCCGGGACAGGGAAGACCGGGGAGCTGTTTTTT. Residues: CASLPGTGKTGELFF.

J is TRBJ2-5 and V is TRBV5-3, with 7 bases that match TRBD1. TRBV5-3 has ORF status, its function being uncertain. The CDR3 is 16 residues long. The trim removed 5 bases at V and 4 bases at J, leaving 14 bases unmatched. CDR3 nucleotides: TGTGCCAGAAGGTCTCCGTCGAGGGGGCCTCCAGAGACCCAGTACTTC. This translates into CARRSPSRGPPETQYF.

This clonotype appeared a single time. The CDR3 DNA follows: TGTGCCAGCAGTTTTGGAGGGCAAAAAGCTTTCTTT. Translating gives CASSFGGQKAFF. This chain connects TRBV27 to TRBJ1-1; D uncertain. This CDR3 is built from 12 residues. With 3 bases removed from V and 9 bases from J, the gap between germline ends came to 11 bases. Looked up from germline, CDR1 is MNHEY and CDR2 is SMNVEV (reference sequence).

This rearrangement joins TRBV7-8 to TRBJ2-7; D assignment may be TRBD1 or TRBD2 (6 bases each). Per germline, CDR1 SGHVS and CDR2 FQNEAQ. V lost 4 bases, J lost 4 bases, and 17 bases lay in between. CDR3 size: 15 residues. CDR3 nucleotide sequence: TGTGCCAGCAGCTCCTCCCGGAGGGGGAATTACGAGCAGTACTTC. Protein sequence: CASSSSRRGNYEQYF.

V is TRBV18 and J is TRBJ2-7; 7 bases line up with TRBD1. The CDR3 runs 14 residues. CDR1 and CDR2 from the germline V gene are KGHSH and LQKENI. The trim removed 3 bases at V and 0 bases at J, leaving 2 bases unmatched. The CDR3 sequence: CASSPGQSSYEQYF. Written as DNA, the CDR3 is TGTGCCAGCTCACCGGGACAGAGCTCCTACGAGCAGTACTTC.

This CDR3 is CASSLVGTGITDTQYF. The CDR3 DNA reads TGTGCCAGCAGCTTAGTCGGGACAGGGATAACAGATACGCAGTATTTT. The V gene is TRBV7-2, the J gene TRBJ2-3; 9 positions agree with TRBD1. The junction had 5 bases not matched to a gene; V was cut back by 1 base and J by 3 bases. The CDR3 contains 16 residues. CDR1 and CDR2 from the germline V gene are SGHTA and FQGNSA.

This chain connects TRBV7-2 to TRBJ1-5, with TRBD1 as a possible D gene (5 bases). V shed 7 bases and J shed 0 bases, with 16 bases lying between them. CDR3 length: 16 amino acids. In germline, CDR1 is SGHTA, CDR2 FQGNSA. Written as DNA, the CDR3 is TGTGCCAGCACATTCGGGGGTGCGTATAGCAATCAGCCCCAGCATTTT. As protein: CASTFGGAYSNQPQHF.

This rearrangement joins TRBV12-5 to TRBJ1-2; possible D gene TRBD1, 5 bases. Trimming shortened V by 4 bases and J by 6 bases, and 12 bases separated the two germline ends. Germline V lookup: CDR1 LGHNT, CDR2 FRNRAP. There are 13 residues in the CDR3. CDR3 nucleotide sequence: TGTGCTAGTGGTTCCAGGGAAGGGGATGGCTACACCTTC. Protein: CASGSREGDGYTF.

CDR3 in DNA: TGTGCCAGCAGACTACGTCCGGGGAACACCGGGGAGCTGTTTTTT. It yields the protein CASRLRPGNTGELFF. The rearrangement links TRBV28 to TRBJ2-2, with D unclear. V was shortened by 6 bases and J by 1 base, with 12 bases between the two germline ends. The CDR3 has 15 residues. Germline CDR1 MDHEN, CDR2 SYDVKM.

Worth noting for this clonotype: This may come from a read error, since a much larger clone is one base off. The chain couples TRBV19 to TRBJ1-5; 11 bases line up with TRBD1. This CDR3 is 15 amino acids long. Looked up from germline, CDR1 is LNHDA and CDR2 is SQIVND (reference sequence). The CDR3 loop is CTSSIGQGARQPQHF. CDR3 bases: TGTACCAGTAGTATAGGACAGGGGGCGAGGCAGCCCCAGCATTTT. The full variable domain, completed using reference TRBV19 and TRBJ1-5, is DGGITQSPKYLFRKEGQNVTLSCEQNLNHDAMYWYRQDPGQGLRLIYYSQIVNDFQKGDIAEGYSVSREKKESFPLTVTSAQKNPTAFYLCTSSIGQGARQPQHFGDGTRLSIL.

In its sample, this clonotype was seen a few times. The chain recombines TRBV5-6 with TRBJ1-4, with D possibly TRBD1 on 5 matching bases. This CDR3 is 13 amino acids long. Trimming removed 1 base at V and 7 bases at J, with 8 bases between. Germline CDR1 reads SGHDT; CDR2 reads YYEEEE. This CDR3 is CASSLLDTEKLFF. The CDR3 DNA follows: TGTGCCAGCAGCTTGCTGGACACTGAAAAACTGTTTTTT.

The chain uses TRBV3-1 and TRBJ2-3; 10 positions agree with TRBD2. The germline V gene encodes CDR1 LGHDT and CDR2 YNNKEL (reference sequence). The CDR3 contains 15 residues. Losses at the gene ends were 6 bases for V and 1 base for J; bases not matched to a gene: 4. CDR3 in amino acids: CASRYTSGGTDTQYF. Written as DNA, the CDR3 is TGTGCCAGCAGGTACACTAGCGGGGGCACAGATACGCAGTATTTT.

This clonotype was recorded at least ten times. The chain employs TRBV7-2 and TRBJ1-2; 7 bases align to TRBD1. Per the germline V gene, CDR1 is SGHTA and CDR2 is FQGNSA. The CDR3 runs to 15 residues. Trimming took 3 bases from V and 8 from J; bases not matched to a gene: 12. CDR3 sequence (DNA): TGTGCCAGCAGCTTCAATCCGGGACAGCGTCGAGGCTACACCTTC. Translation: CASSFNPGQRRGYTF.